The clone carrying this T cell receptor beta chain was detected a few times. Its target is unknown. In TCRdb, the RT-PCR reads were re-called with MiXCR into one record per CDR3 protein. The sample holds hundreds of thousands of distinct CDR3 sequences; about 15% are singletons and the top ten take approximately 7%. The sample is drawn from a study of response to subunit inactivated influenza vaccine. Study results and caveats: Only a handful of new T cells, the authors suggested, are recruited with each seasonal influenza vaccination.

This CDR3 spans 16 amino acids. V was pared by 0 bases and J by 10 bases, with 24 bases between. CDR1 and CDR2 from the germline V gene are DFQATT and SNEGSKA (reference sequence). This TCR was recovered from a man aged 50-59 years who received an inactivated influenza vaccine. The chain uses TRBV20-1 and TRBJ1-2, with D maybe TRBD1 (6 bases). The sample here was PBMCs from blood, taken less than 15 days before vaccination. CDR3 nucleotides: TGCAGTGCTAGAGATAGGGCCAGGGGACCCGCGGGATCCTACACCTTC. Translation gives CSARDRARGPAGSYTF.